These 22 T cell receptor beta chains came from one sample sequenced in a study of tumour-infiltrating T cells in Burkitt lymphoma. Clones were read by immunoSEQ multiplex PCR, and TCRdb kept only the in-frame ones, dropping some. The table has under 2,000 clones, roughly 17% seen once. Specimen: tumor tissue. These receptors were taken from a human donor with Burkitt lymphoma.

The rearrangement joins TRBV10-1 to TRBJ2-1, with 11 bases fitting TRBD2. V was clipped by 0 bases and J by 10 bases; unmatched bases: 2. From germline, CDR1 is WNHNN and CDR2 SYGVQD (reference sequence). The CDR3 runs 14 residues. The CDR3 protein is CASSESGLADEQFF. CDR3 bases: TGCGCCAGCAGTGAGTCGGGACTAGCGGACGAGCAGTTCTTC.

The J gene is TRBJ2-7, the V gene TRBV15, with D unclear. Trimming removed 0 bases from V and 1 base from J, with 4 bases in between. Germline CDR1 LNHNV, CDR2 YYDKDF (reference sequence). CDR3 size: 13 residues. The CDR3 is CATSRDLSYEQYF. CDR3 nucleotides: TGTGCCACCAGCAGAGACTTGTCCTACGAGCAGTACTTC.

This clone was found a few times. A junction boundary mismatches the germline segment, possibly from a read error. This CDR3 is also generated by other DNA sequences in the sample. The gene calls are TRBV2 and TRBJ1-2, with D perhaps TRBD1 (5 bases). The CDR3 has 14 residues. Germline CDR1 and CDR2: SNHLY and FYNNEI. Here the CDR3 DNA reads TGTGCCAGCAGTGTTGACTCAAGGGGCTATGGCTACACTTTC. Amino acids: CASSVDSRGYGYTF.

The chain couples TRBV10-3 to TRBJ2-3; TRBD2 is a possible D gene (6 bases). This CDR3 region has 17 residues. Germline V CDR1 and CDR2: ENHRY, SYGVKD. V lost 2 bases, J lost 2 bases, and 17 bases lay in between. The CDR3 loop is CAISEPQTSWNTDTQYF. The CDR3 region has the DNA TGTGCCATCAGTGAGCCGCAGACTAGTTGGAACACAGATACGCAGTATTTT.

This sequence joins TRBV29-1 and TRBJ2-3; D is unresolved. The CDR3 is 11 residues long. V lost 6 bases, J lost 5 bases, and 9 bases lay in between. The germline gives CDR1 SQVTM, CDR2 ANQGSEA. Here the CDR3 DNA reads TGCAGCGTGCACCGGTTAGATACGCAGTATTTT. Amino acid sequence: CSVHRLDTQYF.

The table lists this clone with a few counts. The chain has TRBV11-3 and TRBJ2-7; possibly TRBD1 for D (6 bases). Trimming stripped 5 bases from V and 3 bases from J, with 14 bases between. CDR1 SGHNT and CDR2 YENEEA come from the germline V gene. CDR3 length: 14 residues. The CDR3 DNA is TGTGCCAGCAGCACGTCGGACAGACGCTACGAGCAGTACTTC. Its protein is CASSTSDRRYEQYF. The full variable domain, with the rest looked up from reference TRBV11-3 and TRBJ2-7, is EAGVVQSPRYKIIEKKQPVAFWCNPISGHNTLYWYLQNLGQGPELLIRYENEEAVDDSQLPKDRFSAERLKGVDSTLKIQPAELGDSAVYLCASSTSDRRYEQYFGPGTRLTVT.

This chain uses TRBV18 with TRBJ2-5; unclear D gene. Germline CDR1 and CDR2: KGHSH and LQKENI. V dropped 0 bases and J dropped 3 bases, with 2 bases sitting between them. This CDR3 region has 12 residues. The CDR3 region has the DNA TGTGCCAGCTCACCACCGGAAGAGACCCAGTACTTC. Amino acids: CASSPPEETQYF.

The genes are TRBV5-1 and TRBJ1-5; D gene uncertain. With 4 bases removed from V and 6 bases from J, the gap between germline ends came to 17 bases. Germline V lookup: CDR1 SGHRS, CDR2 YFSETQ. This CDR3 is 15 amino acids long. The CDR3 is CASSPAGRSSQPQHF. CDR3 DNA: TGCGCCAGCAGCCCTGCGGGCAGGTCAAGTCAGCCCCAGCATTTT.

This clone showed up just a few times. The chain carries TRBV9 and TRBJ1-1; D remains ambiguous. Per the germline V gene, CDR1 is SGDLS and CDR2 is YYNGEE. Trimming pared 3 bases from V and 5 bases from J, leaving 17 bases between. The CDR3 has 15 residues. This chain's CDR3 is CASSARVFGMTEAFF. The CDR3 nucleotides read TGTGCCAGCAGCGCGAGGGTATTCGGAATGACTGAAGCTTTCTTT.

This clone was seen a handful of times. The J gene is TRBJ2-7, the V gene TRBV5-4; 8 nucleotides align to TRBD1. Germline V lookup: CDR1 SGHNT, CDR2 YYREEE (reference sequence). The CDR3 is made up of 14 amino acids. The ends lost 0 bases at V and 6 bases at J; junction bases unmatched: 5. The CDR3 sequence: CASSLEDRAPEQYF. CDR3 DNA: TGTGCCAGCAGCTTGGAGGACAGGGCGCCCGAGCAGTACTTC.

This clone has just a few counts. The gene calls are TRBV11-1 and TRBJ2-1; weak D call: TRBD2 (6 bases). The CDR3 length is 16 residues. The V and J ends lost 6 bases and 0 bases respectively, with 15 bases between them. CDR1 and CDR2 (germline): SGHAT, FQDESV (reference sequence). The CDR3 region is CASRHGGSGSYNEQFF. CDR3 coding DNA: TGTGCCAGCAGGCACGGGGGTAGCGGCTCCTACAATGAGCAGTTCTTC.

This clone was picked up a small number of times. The chain recombines TRBV7-8 with TRBJ2-7, with D possibly TRBD1 on 5 matching bases. Germline assignment: CDR1 SGHVS and CDR2 FQNEAQ. This CDR3 spans 16 amino acids. Trimming shortened V by 5 bases and J by 3 bases, and 20 bases separated the two germline ends. The CDR3 DNA reads as TGTGCCAGCAGCGAAAGAACAGGACAAAGGTTCTACGAGCAGTACTTC. This sequence encodes CASSERTGQRFYEQYF.

The J gene is TRBJ2-7, the V gene TRBV27, with D uncertain. Trimming removed 6 bases at V and 5 bases at J, with 17 bases between. The germline gives CDR1 MNHEY, CDR2 SMNVEV (reference sequence). This CDR3 comprises 14 residues. The CDR3 DNA reads as TGTGCCAGCAGCAGTAGTCGACTCCAGGACGAGCAGTACTTC. Residues: CASSSSRLQDEQYF.

The chain combines TRBV5-1 with TRBJ2-1; D is perhaps TRBD1 or TRBD2 (5 bases each). This CDR3 has 15 amino acids. Deletions cut 6 bases from V and 1 base from J, with 14 bases between. CDR1 and CDR2 (germline): SGHRS, YFSETQ. The CDR3 spells CASILGVGSYNEQFF. CDR3 nucleotides: TGCGCCAGCATACTAGGGGTGGGATCCTACAATGAGCAGTTCTTC.

The V gene is TRBV27, the J gene TRBJ2-3; D unresolved. Between the trimmed V and J ends, which lost 3 bases and 5 bases, there was a span of 6 bases. The CDR3 is 12 residues long. From germline, CDR1 is MNHEY and CDR2 SMNVEV (reference sequence). CDR3 sequence (DNA): TGTGCCAGCAGTTTCCCCGGAGATACGCAGTATTTT. Its protein product is CASSFPGDTQYF.

This clone was observed a few times. The chain links TRBV5-4 to TRBJ1-1; D unclear. V lost 4 bases and J lost 3, with 10 bases in between. Germline lookup yields CDR1 SGHNT and CDR2 YYREEE (reference sequence). The CDR3 has 13 amino acids. In nucleotides, the CDR3 is TGTGCCAGCAGCCCGGACGTCGACACTGAAGCTTTCTTT. This codes for CASSPDVDTEAFF.

V is TRBV7-6 and J is TRBJ2-6; no reliable D call. Trimming left V 5 bases short and J 0 bases short, with 8 bases between. CDR1 is SGHVS and CDR2 is FNYEAQ in the germline V gene. The CDR3 consists of 15 residues. The CDR3 coding sequence is TGTGCCAGCAGCCCTATCTTCTCTGGGGCCAACGTCCTGACTTTC. This codes for CASSPIFSGANVLTF.

Only one count was recorded for this clone. This CDR3 is CASRGAPGFHYEQYF. The CDR3 nucleotides are TGTGCCAGCAGGGGGGCTCCGGGTTTCCATTACGAGCAGTACTTC. The chain is built from TRBV28 and TRBJ2-7, with a tentative D call TRBD1 (6 bases). The germline V gene encodes CDR1 MDHEN and CDR2 SYDVKM. V dropped 6 bases and J dropped 4 bases, with 19 bases sitting between them. This CDR3 has 15 amino acids.

This clone has just a few counts. This chain uses TRBV2 with TRBJ1-2; TRBD1 agrees at 8 bases. This CDR3 is 16 amino acids long. Germline values: CDR1 SNHLY, CDR2 FYNNEI. With 5 bases clipped from V and 1 base from J, the junction kept 9 bases outside the gene matches. The CDR3 reads CASSSTWGQDNYGYTF. The CDR3 region has the DNA TGTGCCAGCAGTTCCACATGGGGACAGGATAACTATGGCTACACCTTC.

The V call is TRBV4-1, the J call TRBJ2-5, with TRBD1 matching 10 bases. The CDR3 length is 18 residues. V was clipped by 0 bases and J by 4 bases; unmatched bases: 11. CDR1 and CDR2 (germline): MGHRA, YSYEKL. Here the CDR3 reads CASSQDGPGTGVGETQYF. CDR3 nucleotides: TGCGCCAGCAGCCAAGATGGCCCCGGGACAGGGGTCGGAGAGACCCAGTACTTC.

The chain is built from TRBV11-2 and TRBJ2-2, with a tentative D call TRBD1 (5 bases). The CDR3 is made up of 14 amino acids. CDR1 is SGHAT and CDR2 is FQNNGV in the germline V gene. V was cut by 0 bases and J by 7 bases, with 9 bases left in between. DNA for the CDR3: TGTGCCAGCAGCTTAGAATGGGGCGGCGGGGAGCTGTTTTTT. Residues: CASSLEWGGGELFF.

J is TRBJ1-1 and V is TRBV19; D is possibly TRBD1 (5 bases). The CDR3 consists of 12 residues. Germline V lookup: CDR1 LNHDA, CDR2 SQIVND (reference sequence). V was shortened by 8 bases and J by 2 bases, with 9 bases between the two germline ends. CDR3 DNA sequence: TGTGCCAGTCGGGACCAAAACACTGAAGCTTTCTTT. Its protein is CASRDQNTEAFF.